The source of this T cell receptor (beta chain) is a study of CD8 T cells in Susac syndrome. Random hexamers primed reverse transcription of about 0.45 to 1 ug RNA. TCRdb redid the calling of the immunoSEQ multiplex PCR reads with MiXCR, one entry per CDR3 protein. The sample has 71,000 or so distinct CDR3 sequences; over 95% are singletons. Peripheral blood CD8+ and CD4+ T cells were profiled by TCR beta sequencing. The multiple sclerosis control group comprised treatment-naive patients with stable or active relapsing-remitting disease. CDR3 length: 14 residues. The germline V gene encodes CDR1 SNHLY and CDR2 FYNNEI. The germline V and J ends were trimmed by 4 bases and 1 base, with 10 bases remaining between them.

The specimen was CD4+ T cells from PBMCs. This receptor was taken from a human donor with multiple sclerosis. The V call is TRBV2, the J call TRBJ1-1; D is undetermined. CDR3 nucleotide sequence: TGTGCCAGCAGTGGCCCCCGGAGGAACACTGAAGCTTTCTTT. The encoded protein is CASSGPRRNTEAFF.